This TCR beta chain was recorded in a study of T-cell memory formation after mild COVID-19. Study-wide results and caveats: That cross-reactive memory joined was suggested by some responding clones appearing in pre-infection memory. Contracting CD4+ clones sat mainly in CM and EM; CD8+ in EMRA.

Germline CDR1 is ENHRY and CDR2 is SYGVKD. This CDR3 spans 12 amino acids. Deletions cut 4 bases from V and 4 bases from J, with 7 bases between. Regarding this clonotype: The antigen is unknown.

Using its own MiXCR run on the 5' RACE reads, TCRdb lists one record per CDR3 protein. The table lists hundreds of thousands of distinct CDR3 sequences, about 20% of them singletons. This clonotype originated in an adult woman who had mild COVID-19 (a few samples of this study predate the infection). Cell type and time point are not known. J is TRBJ1-2 and V is TRBV10-3; the D gene is possibly TRBD1 (6 bases). The sample was PBMCs or a T cell subset sorted from them (not recorded which). This chain's CDR3 is CAISGQAYGYTF. In DNA form, the CDR3 reads TGTGCCATCAGTGGACAGGCCTATGGCTACACCTTC.